The entry that follows covers one T cell receptor beta chain sequence. The source of the sample is a study of T cells in localized non-small cell lung cancer. Using immunoSEQ multiplex PCR, the repertoire was profiled, and TCRdb retains in-frame clones only, with some absent. The sample includes around 30,000 clones, 85% to 95% of them seen just once. CDR3 length: 14 residues. CDR1 and CDR2 from the germline V gene are LNHDA and SQIVND (reference sequence). Trimming shortened V by 5 bases and J by 3 bases, and 13 bases separated the two germline ends. The chain carries TRBV19 and TRBJ1-1; possibly TRBD1 for D (5 bases). This receptor was obtained from a woman aged 35 to 70 with stage I lung adenocarcinoma. The sequencing here drew on peripheral blood, taken before any cancer treatment. The CDR3 reads CASSFAGGYTEAFF. In DNA, the CDR3 is TGTGCCAGTAGTTTCGCTGGGGGGTACACTGAAGCTTTCTTT.